Listed below are T cell receptor beta chains from one sample, sequenced in a study of blood T cell repertoires in COVID-19. The assay was immunoSEQ multiplex PCR, and TCRdb's table has in-frame clones only and misses some. The sample contains 250,000 to 350,000 clones, around four fifths of which appear only once. Sequencing input: peripheral blood. Receptor source: a woman aged 45-65 years with active or convalescent COVID-19. The CDR3 runs from the conserved cysteine through the conserved F or W. The D gene is left open where the match is weak. A clone size is listed for some rows: how often the clone was seen (once, few, many), or a class if it is expanded.

TGTGCCAGCAGTTTAACTCAAGAGGTCGCCCACTTC | CASSLTQEVAHF | NA | NA | TRBJ2-5 | TRBV28
TGTGCCAGCAGCGTAGGGGAGGGTTTCATCTACGAGCAGTACTTC | CASSVGEGFIYEQYF | TRBD2 | NA | TRBJ2-7 | TRBV9
TGTGCCAGCTCACCACCGTCTCAGGGGATAAACACCATATATTTT | CASSPPSQGINTIYF | NA | NA | TRBJ1-3 | TRBV18
TGTGCCACCAGCCCCCAAGCGCCCGGGGGCACTGAAGCTTTCTTT | CATSPQAPGGTEAFF | NA | NA | TRBJ1-1 | TRBV15
TGTGCCAGCAGCCCCCGATTTATGACAGGGGCCAACGCCGGGGAGCTGTTTTTT | CASSPRFMTGANAGELFF | TRBD1 | once | TRBJ2-2 | TRBV9
TGTGCCAGCTCCTCGAGGACATTGGTTGAGCAGTTCTTC | CASSSRTLVEQFF | NA | NA | TRBJ2-1 | TRBV6-5
TGTGCCAGCACCTCCGGGACAGGCGGCCCTGGGCCCTACGAGCAGTACTTC | CASTSGTGGPGPYEQYF | TRBD1 | NA | TRBJ2-7 | TRBV2
TGCAGCGTCCATACTAGATACACAGATACGCAGTATTTT | CSVHTRYTDTQYF | NA | few | TRBJ2-3 | TRBV29-1
TGTGCCAGCAGCTTGGCGGGGGGCGAAGGACTGTTTTTT | CASSLAGGEGLFF | NA | once | TRBJ1-4 | TRBV5-6
TGTGCCAGCAGCTCTCCGAGTCGGACTGAAGCTTTCTTT | CASSSPSRTEAFF | NA | NA | TRBJ1-1 | TRBV9
TGCGCCAGCAGCCGGGACCGCCGGAGGGATTCACCCCTCCACTTT | CASSRDRRRDSPLHF | NA | NA | TRBJ1-6 | TRBV10-2
TGTGCCAGCAGCCCGAGGACTAGCGGGAGTAATGAGCAGTTCTTC | CASSPRTSGSNEQFF | TRBD2 | NA | TRBJ2-1 | TRBV6-2/TRBV6-3
TGCGCCAGCAGCCGGACAGGGTTTGAAGCTTTCTTT | CASSRTGFEAFF | TRBD1 | NA | TRBJ1-1 | TRBV5-1
TGTGCCAGCAGTTTAAGGGGGAGTAGAGAGACCCAGTACTTC | CASSLRGSRETQYF | NA | NA | TRBJ2-5 | TRBV28
TGTGCCAGCAGCCCGGACAGAGTGAACACTGAAGCTTTCTTT | CASSPDRVNTEAFF | NA | few | TRBJ1-1 | TRBV7-8
TGTGCCAGCAGCCCTACCGCAGGGGGCAATGGCTACACCTTC | CASSPTAGGNGYTF | TRBD1 | once | TRBJ1-2 | TRBV2
TGCAGCGTTGTCCTAGCGGGAGGGCATGAGCAGTTCTTC | CSVVLAGGHEQFF | TRBD2 | NA | TRBJ2-1 | TRBV29-1
TGTGCCAGCAGCCTAGCAGGATACGAGCAGTACTTC | CASSLAGYEQYF | NA | once | TRBJ2-7 | TRBV12-3/TRBV12-4
TGTGCCAGCAGCTTAGTAACGGGTCAGCCCCAGCATTTT | CASSLVTGQPQHF | NA | NA | TRBJ1-5 | TRBV11-3
TGTGCCAGCAGTTTTTCAGTGGAGCCCCAGCATTTT | CASSFSVEPQHF | NA | NA | TRBJ1-5 | TRBV12-3/TRBV12-4
TGTGCCAGCAGTTACAGCGGGAGGGCCTTGCGGATCGGCAATGAGCAGTTCTTC | CASSYSGRALRIGNEQFF | TRBD2 | NA | TRBJ2-1 | TRBV28
TGTGCCACCAGTGCCCAAAATCAGGAGACCCAGTACTTC | CATSAQNQETQYF | NA | once | TRBJ2-5 | TRBV15
TGCGCCAGCAGCTTGGGGGCAACAAACACCGGGGAGCTGTTTTTT | CASSLGATNTGELFF | NA | few | TRBJ2-2 | TRBV5-1
TGTGCCAGCAGCTCAGCAGGACAGGCTGGAAACACCATATATTTT | CASSSAGQAGNTIYF | TRBD1 | NA | TRBJ1-3 | TRBV28
TGTGCCAGCAGACTCGGAGGGGGAGGGGAAGCTTTCTTT | CASRLGGGGEAFF | NA | NA | TRBJ1-1 | TRBV6-5
TGCAGCGTTGGAGGGCCTAACTATGGCTACACCTTC | CSVGGPNYGYTF | NA | NA | TRBJ1-2 | TRBV29-1
TGTGCCTGGAGTGGACAGGGCAGTTCACCCCTCCACTTT | CAWSGQGSSPLHF | TRBD1 | NA | TRBJ1-6 | TRBV30
TGTGCCAGCAGTTCGGGACAGGGGGCAGGGGAGACCCAGTACTTC | CASSSGQGAGETQYF | TRBD1 | once | TRBJ2-5 | TRBV6-6
TGTGCCAGCAGTGCTTCCGGGACAGGGTCCCGCATTGGTAATGAAAAACTGTTTTTT | CASSASGTGSRIGNEKLFF | TRBD1 | NA | TRBJ1-4 | TRBV2
TGTGCCAGCTCACCAGGGCCCGGGGGGAATTCACCCCTCCACTTT | CASSPGPGGNSPLHF | NA | NA | TRBJ1-6 | TRBV18
TGTGCCAGCTCACCGCAACAGGGGGCGCGGGGAACTGAAGCTTTCTTT | CASSPQQGARGTEAFF | TRBD1 | NA | TRBJ1-1 | TRBV18
TGTGCCAGCAGACTTTCGACAAGGCATCAGCCCCAGCATTTT | CASRLSTRHQPQHF | NA | NA | TRBJ1-5 | TRBV6-5
TGTGCCAGCTCACCACCGAGTAGCGCCTACAATGAGCAGTTCTTC | CASSPPSSAYNEQFF | NA | NA | TRBJ2-1 | TRBV18